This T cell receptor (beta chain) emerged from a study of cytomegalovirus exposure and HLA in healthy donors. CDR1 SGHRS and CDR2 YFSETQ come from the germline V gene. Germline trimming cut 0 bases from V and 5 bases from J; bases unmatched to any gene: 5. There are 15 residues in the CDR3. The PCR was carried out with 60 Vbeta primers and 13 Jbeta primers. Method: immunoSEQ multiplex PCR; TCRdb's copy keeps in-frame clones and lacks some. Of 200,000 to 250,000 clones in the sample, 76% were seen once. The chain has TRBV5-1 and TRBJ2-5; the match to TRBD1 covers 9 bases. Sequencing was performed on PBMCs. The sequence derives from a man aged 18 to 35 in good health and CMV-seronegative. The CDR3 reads CASSLVQGARETQYF. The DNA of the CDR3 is TGCGCCAGCAGCTTGGTACAGGGGGCGAGGGAGACCCAGTACTTC.